This T cell receptor (beta chain) was captured by sequencing in a study of blood T cell repertoires in COVID-19. Method: immunoSEQ multiplex PCR; TCRdb's copy keeps in-frame clones and lacks some. Among 300,000 to 400,000 clones, approximately 83% were seen once, and the ten largest hold about 4.2%. This CDR3 spans 14 amino acids. The germline V gene encodes CDR1 SEHNR and CDR2 FQNEAQ (reference sequence). The ends lost 2 bases at V and 4 bases at J; junction bases unmatched: 3. The source of this sequence is a woman in her thirties or forties with acute COVID-19. The sequenced sample consisted of PBMCs or T cells enriched from blood (not recorded which). The chain combines TRBV7-9 with TRBJ1-2, with 8 bases fitting TRBD1. CDR3 protein: CASSLTGTGYGYTF. For the CDR3, the DNA is TGTGCCAGCAGCTTAACAGGGACAGGCTATGGCTACACCTTC.